The 21 T cell receptor beta chains below all came from one sample that was sequenced in a study of cytomegalovirus exposure and HLA in healthy donors. PCR was performed using 60 Vbeta and 13 Jbeta primers. Clones were read by immunoSEQ multiplex PCR, and TCRdb kept only the in-frame ones, dropping some. The sample lists 98,000 or so clones; over 65% were seen once. Sequenced material: PBMCs. The receptors derive from a middle-aged woman in good health and CMV-seronegative.

The chain joins TRBV7-6 to TRBJ2-1; tentatively, D is TRBD2 (5 bases). CDR1 and CDR2 from the germline V gene are SGHVS and FNYEAQ. V gave up 5 bases and J gave up 5 bases, with 16 bases separating them. CDR3 length: 15 amino acids. The CDR3 loop is CASSPGGGPHNEQFF. CDR3 nucleotide sequence: TGTGCCAGCAGCCCCGGTGGCGGGCCGCACAATGAGCAGTTCTTC.

The CDR3 region is CASSKGGAGNTIYF. Here the CDR3 DNA reads TGTGCCAGCTCGAAGGGGGGGGCTGGAAACACCATATATTTT. The J gene is TRBJ1-3, the V gene TRBV6-5; tentative D call: TRBD1 (6 bases). V was pared by 8 bases and J by 2 bases, with 13 bases between. The germline V gene has CDR1 MNHEY and CDR2 SVGAGI. This CDR3 has 14 amino acids.

The chain combines TRBV5-1 with TRBJ2-7; no clear D gene. The CDR3 consists of 15 residues. V dropped 2 bases and J dropped 0 bases, with 12 bases sitting between them. Germline values: CDR1 SGHRS, CDR2 YFSETQ. The CDR3 protein is CASSFDWSSSYEQYF. The CDR3 DNA follows: TGCGCCAGCAGCTTCGACTGGTCGAGCTCCTACGAGCAGTACTTC.

The chain employs TRBV29-1 and TRBJ2-7; tentative D call: TRBD2 (6 bases). Germline values: CDR1 SQVTM, CDR2 ANQGSEA. The V end lost 6 bases, the J end lost 2 bases, and 17 bases lay between the germline ends. This CDR3 is 14 amino acids long. The CDR3 reads CSVVRVLAPYEQYF. Here the CDR3 DNA reads TGCAGCGTCGTCAGGGTACTAGCACCCTACGAGCAGTACTTC.

This chain joins TRBV5-5 and TRBJ1-1; 7 bases match TRBD1. The CDR3 is made up of 14 amino acids. Germline V lookup: CDR1 SGHKS, CDR2 YYEKEE (reference sequence). The trim removed 6 bases at V and 3 bases at J, leaving 8 bases unmatched. The CDR3 is CASTRTGVYTEAFF. DNA of the CDR3: TGTGCCAGCACCCGTACAGGGGTATACACTGAAGCTTTCTTT.

The chain links TRBV23-1 to TRBJ2-3; D is unclear. TRBV23-1 is an ORF, with its function uncertain. Trimming took 1 base from V and 0 from J, leaving 29 bases between them. The length of the CDR3 is 22 residues. CDR3 nucleotides: TGCGCCAGCAGTCAATACCCGATCAATCCGGTTTGGAATATGACTAGCACAGATACGCAGTATTTT. Its translation: CASSQYPINPVWNMTSTDTQYF.

V is TRBV4-3 and J is TRBJ2-7, with TRBD2 matching 8 bases. The germline V gene has CDR1 LGHNA and CDR2 YSLEER. The CDR3 contains 13 residues. V was pared by 2 bases and J by 3 bases, with 0 bases of the junction left unmatched. The CDR3 bases are TGCGCCAGCAGCCAACTAGCGGGCTACGAGCAGTACTTC. Protein: CASSQLAGYEQYF.

The table lists this clone with a few counts. V usage is TRBV11-3 and J usage is TRBJ2-3; 8 nucleotides agree with TRBD2. The germline V gene has CDR1 SGHNT and CDR2 YENEEA. CDR3 length equals 16 residues. J was trimmed by 5 bases and V by 5 bases; bases with no gene match: 12. CDR3 nucleotides: TGTGCCAGCAGCCTGGAGGGGGGCGGGAGGTTAGATACGCAGTATTTT. This gives the protein CASSLEGGGRLDTQYF.

This clone was seen a few times. The genes are TRBV6-5 and TRBJ1-2, with 10 bases aligning to TRBD1. From germline, CDR1 is MNHEY and CDR2 SVGAGI. The CDR3 has 16 residues. V dropped 0 bases and J dropped 5; count of bases not matched to a gene: 6. The chain's CDR3 is CASSYSRGDRGYGYTF. CDR3 in DNA: TGTGCCAGCAGTTACTCGAGGGGGGACAGGGGATATGGCTACACCTTC.

J is TRBJ1-1 and V is TRBV20-1, with D possibly matching TRBD1 (5 bases). CDR1 and CDR2 (germline): DFQATT, SNEGSKA (reference sequence). This CDR3 is built from 11 residues. V dropped 6 bases and J dropped 10 bases, with 15 bases sitting between them. The CDR3 DNA is TGCAGTGCACGAGTGGGGCCCCGAGCTTTCTTT. Protein product: CSARVGPRAFF.

The chain carries TRBV2 and TRBJ2-1; TRBD2 matches at 16 bases. CDR1 and CDR2 (germline): SNHLY, FYNNEI. V lost 1 base and J lost 12; bases outside the gene matches: 3. CDR3 length: 15 amino acids. This CDR3 reads CASSEEGLAGGSQFF. The CDR3 bases are TGTGCCAGCAGTGAAGAGGGACTAGCGGGAGGGTCGCAGTTCTTC.

The chain carries TRBV19 and TRBJ2-7, with D possibly being TRBD1 (6 bases). The CDR3 is 12 amino acids. CDR1 and CDR2 from the germline V gene are LNHDA and SQIVND (reference sequence). The V end was cut by 6 bases, the J end by 5 bases, with 11 bases between. CDR3 sequence reads: CASRGDRNEQYF. The DNA for the CDR3 is TGTGCCAGTAGAGGAGACAGGAACGAGCAGTACTTC.

This clone turned up a few times. This chain connects TRBV2 to TRBJ2-6, with D possibly matching TRBD2 (5 bases). V lost 8 bases and J lost 0, with 14 bases in between. This CDR3 has 16 amino acids. CDR1 SNHLY and CDR2 FYNNEI come from the germline V gene. The CDR3 loop reads CASQRGFSSGANVLTF. CDR3 sequence (DNA): TGTGCCAGCCAGAGAGGGTTTTCCTCTGGGGCCAACGTCCTGACTTTC.

This clone turned up a few times. This chain joins TRBV19 and TRBJ2-1; 8 nucleotides line up with TRBD2. The germline V gene has CDR1 LNHDA and CDR2 SQIVND (reference sequence). The CDR3 extends over 16 amino acids. V lost 2 bases and J lost 1; bases outside the gene matches: 4. The DNA for the CDR3 is TGTGCCAGTAGTATAATAAGCGGGAGTTCCTACAATGAGCAGTTCTTC. It translates to CASSIISGSSYNEQFF.

V usage is TRBV20-1 and J usage is TRBJ1-6; the D is unclear. The CDR3 spans 11 residues. V dropped 2 bases and J dropped 9 bases, with 5 bases sitting between them. From germline, CDR1 is DFQATT and CDR2 SNEGSKA (reference sequence). This CDR3 reads CSARYGSPLHF. CDR3 coding DNA: TGCAGTGCTAGATACGGTTCACCCCTCCACTTT.

This clone was found once. The chain employs TRBV6-6 and TRBJ2-5, with D possibly TRBD1 on 6 matching bases. Trimming removed 7 bases at V and 2 bases at J, with 17 bases between. This CDR3 region has 15 residues. CDR1 and CDR2 (germline): MNHNY, SVGAGI (reference sequence). The CDR3 is CASIQGGRRQETQYF. The CDR3 bases are TGTGCCAGCATACAGGGTGGACGAAGGCAAGAGACCCAGTACTTC.

V gene TRBV19 combines with J gene TRBJ2-1, with TRBD1 as a possible D gene (7 bases). This CDR3 contains 19 residues. Germline CDR1 reads LNHDA; CDR2 reads SQIVND (reference sequence). The ends were cut back, 0 bases at V and 4 bases at J, with 22 bases in the middle. The CDR3 nucleotides read TGTGCCAGTAGTATAGATCTTTTCGGAGGGGGCGCTTTATACAATGAGCAGTTCTTC. Protein product: CASSIDLFGGGALYNEQFF.

This clone was detected a few times. The gene calls are TRBV19 and TRBJ1-1, with D possibly being TRBD1 (6 bases). The CDR3 length is 13 residues. CDR1 and CDR2 (germline): LNHDA, SQIVND (reference sequence). The V gene lost 5 bases and the J gene lost 11 bases, with 18 bases spanning the gap. The CDR3 DNA is TGTGCCAGTAGTCCTACAGGGACGATTAGGGCTTTCTTT. The encoded protein is CASSPTGTIRAFF.

The chain recombines TRBV4-1 with TRBJ2-1; 9 bases match TRBD2. Losses at the gene ends were 0 bases for V and 5 bases for J; bases not matched to a gene: 11. The CDR3 length is 18 residues. Germline V CDR1 and CDR2: MGHRA, YSYEKL. Written as DNA, the CDR3 is TGCGCCAGCAGCCAAGATAGTAGCGGGAGAGTATACGACAATGAGCAGTTCTTC. Protein sequence: CASSQDSSGRVYDNEQFF.

The chain couples TRBV28 to TRBJ2-1; 7 bases agree with TRBD1. The CDR3 sequence is 15 residues long. V shed 3 bases, J shed 6 bases, and the junction held 8 bases outside the gene matches. The germline gives CDR1 MDHEN, CDR2 SYDVKM. CDR3 residues: CASSFEGAAPNEQFF. The CDR3 nucleotides read TGTGCCAGCAGTTTCGAGGGGGCGGCCCCCAATGAGCAGTTCTTC. The variable domain in full, completed from reference TRBV28 and TRBJ2-1, reads DVKVTQSSRYLVKRTGEKVFLECVQDMDHENMFWYRQDPGLGLRLIYFSYDVKMKEKGDIPEGYSVSREKKERFSLILESASTNQTSMYLCASSFEGAAPNEQFFGPGTRLTVL.

V is TRBV7-9 and J is TRBJ2-3; TRBD1 matches 11 bases. Trimming at V came to 5 bases and at J to 5 bases, leaving 6 bases not matched to a gene. CDR1 and CDR2 from the germline V gene are SEHNR and FQNEAQ (reference sequence). This CDR3 comprises 15 residues. CDR3 DNA sequence: TGTGCCAGCAGCCTCGGACAGGGGGCAGTAGATACGCAGTATTTT. The encoded protein is CASSLGQGAVDTQYF.